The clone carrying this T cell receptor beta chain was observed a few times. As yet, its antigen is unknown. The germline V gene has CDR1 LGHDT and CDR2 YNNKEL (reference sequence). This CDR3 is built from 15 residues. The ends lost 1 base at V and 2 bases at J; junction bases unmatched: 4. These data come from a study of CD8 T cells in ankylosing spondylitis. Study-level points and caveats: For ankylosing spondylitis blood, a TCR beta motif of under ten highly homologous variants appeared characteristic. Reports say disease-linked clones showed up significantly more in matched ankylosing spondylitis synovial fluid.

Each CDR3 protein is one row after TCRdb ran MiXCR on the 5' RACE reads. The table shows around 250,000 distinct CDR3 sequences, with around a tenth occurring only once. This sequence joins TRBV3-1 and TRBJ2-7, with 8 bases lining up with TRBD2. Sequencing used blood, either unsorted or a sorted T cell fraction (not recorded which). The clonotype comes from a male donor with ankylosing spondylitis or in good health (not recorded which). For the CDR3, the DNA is TGTGCCAGCAGCCAAGCCGGCGGGGGGCCCTACGAGCAGTACTTC. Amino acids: CASSQAGGGPYEQYF.